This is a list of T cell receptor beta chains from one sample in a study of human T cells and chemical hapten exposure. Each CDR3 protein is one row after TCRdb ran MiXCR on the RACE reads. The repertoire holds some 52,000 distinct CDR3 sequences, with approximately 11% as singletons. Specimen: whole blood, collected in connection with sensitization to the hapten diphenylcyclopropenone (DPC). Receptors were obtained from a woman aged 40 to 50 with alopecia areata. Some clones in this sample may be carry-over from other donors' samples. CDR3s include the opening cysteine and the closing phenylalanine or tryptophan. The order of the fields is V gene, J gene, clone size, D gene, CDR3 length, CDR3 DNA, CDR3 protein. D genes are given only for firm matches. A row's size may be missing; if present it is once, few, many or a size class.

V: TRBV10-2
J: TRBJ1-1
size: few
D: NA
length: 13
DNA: TGCGCCAGCAGTGGGGAACAGAACACTGAAGCTTTCTTT
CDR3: CASSGEQNTEAFF

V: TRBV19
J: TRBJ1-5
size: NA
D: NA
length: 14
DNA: TGTGCCAGTAGTCTACCACAGGGTTTTCAGCCCCAGCATTTT
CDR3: CASSLPQGFQPQHF

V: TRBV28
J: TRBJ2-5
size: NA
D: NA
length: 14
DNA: TGTGCCAGCAGACCACAGGGACGGGGAGAGACCCAGTACTTC
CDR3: CASRPQGRGETQYF

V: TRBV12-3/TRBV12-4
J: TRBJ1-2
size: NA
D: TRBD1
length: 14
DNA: TGTGCCAGCACCCTTACGGGACAGGCCTATGGCTACACCTTC
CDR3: CASTLTGQAYGYTF

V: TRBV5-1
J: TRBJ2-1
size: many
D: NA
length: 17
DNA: TGCGCCAGCAGCTTGGCCGGGGGCCTCCCGCCTAGGGATGAGCAGTTCTTC
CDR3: CASSLAGGLPPRDEQFF

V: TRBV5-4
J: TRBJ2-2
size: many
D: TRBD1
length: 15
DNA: TGTGCCAGCAGCTCACAGGGGGCGGGGGCCGGGGAGCTGTTTTTT
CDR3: CASSSQGAGAGELFF

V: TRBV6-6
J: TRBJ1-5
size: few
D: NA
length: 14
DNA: TGTGCCAGCAGGGGGGCGTATAGCAATCAGCCCCAGCATTTT
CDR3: CASRGAYSNQPQHF

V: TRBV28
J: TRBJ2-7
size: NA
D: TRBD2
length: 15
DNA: TGTGCCAGCACGGATGTCACAGCGGGAGGGAACGAGCAGTACTTC
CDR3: CASTDVTAGGNEQYF

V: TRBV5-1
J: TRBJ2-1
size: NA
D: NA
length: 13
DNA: TGCGCCAGCAGCACGGACAGCTTCAATGAGCAGTTCTTC
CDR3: CASSTDSFNEQFF

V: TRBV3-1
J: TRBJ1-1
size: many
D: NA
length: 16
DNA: TGTGCCAGCAGCTTAAGGAGGCAGGGACGGAACACTGAAGCTTTCTTT
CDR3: CASSLRRQGRNTEAFF

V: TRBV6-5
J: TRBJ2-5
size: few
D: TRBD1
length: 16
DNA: TGTGCCAGCAGTTACCACCCTGGACAGGGGAAAGAGACCCAGTACTTC
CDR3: CASSYHPGQGKETQYF

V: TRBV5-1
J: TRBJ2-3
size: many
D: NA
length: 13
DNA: TGTGCCAGCAGCCTGGGAAGCACAGATACGCAGTATTTT
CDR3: CASSLGSTDTQYF

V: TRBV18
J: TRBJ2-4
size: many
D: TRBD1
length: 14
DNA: TGTGCCAGCTCACCGGGACAGAGCAAAAACATTCAGTACTTC
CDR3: CASSPGQSKNIQYF

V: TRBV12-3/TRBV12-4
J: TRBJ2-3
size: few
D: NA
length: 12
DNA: TGTGCCAGCAGTTCCACTAGTTATACGCAGTATTTT
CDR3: CASSSTSYTQYF

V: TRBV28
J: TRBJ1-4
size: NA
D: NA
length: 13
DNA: TGCGCCAGCCGGACGGGCTTTAATGAAAAACTGTTTTTT
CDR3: CASRTGFNEKLFF

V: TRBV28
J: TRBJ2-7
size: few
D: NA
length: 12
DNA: TGTGCCAGCAGATCACAGGGTTACGAGCAGTACTTC
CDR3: CASRSQGYEQYF

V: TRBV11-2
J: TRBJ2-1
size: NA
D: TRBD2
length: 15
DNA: TGTGCCAGCAGCTATTCCGGGACTAGGGGCAATGAGCAGTGCTTC
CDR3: CASSYSGTRGNEQCF

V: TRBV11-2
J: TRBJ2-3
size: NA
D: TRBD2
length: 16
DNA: TGTGCCAGCAGCTTGGTCAGCGGGGATTTCACAGATACGCAGTATTTT
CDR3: CASSLVSGDFTDTQYF

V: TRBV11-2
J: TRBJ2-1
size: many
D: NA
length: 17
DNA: TGTGCCAGCAGCTTAGATCCGGAGGGGTACTCCTTCGATGAGCAGTTCTTC
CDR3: CASSLDPEGYSFDEQFF

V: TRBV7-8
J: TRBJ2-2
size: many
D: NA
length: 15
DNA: TGTGCCAGCAGCCCCATCCGATCAGCTGCCGGGGAGCTGTTTTTT
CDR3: CASSPIRSAAGELFF

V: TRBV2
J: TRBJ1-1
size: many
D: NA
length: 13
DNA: TGTGCCAGCAGAAGAACAGGGAACACTGAAGCTTTCTTT
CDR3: CASRRTGNTEAFF

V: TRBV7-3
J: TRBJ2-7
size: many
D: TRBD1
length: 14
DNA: TGTGCCAGCAGCCAGGGGACAGGGGTACGCGAGCAGTACTTC
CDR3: CASSQGTGVREQYF

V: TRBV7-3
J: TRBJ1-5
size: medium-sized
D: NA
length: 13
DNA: TGTGCCAGCAGCTTAGGGATAAATCAGCCCCAGCATTTT
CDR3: CASSLGINQPQHF

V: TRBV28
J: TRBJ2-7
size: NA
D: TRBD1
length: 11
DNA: TGTGCCAGCACCAGGGGGCACGAGCAGTACTTC
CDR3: CASTRGHEQYF

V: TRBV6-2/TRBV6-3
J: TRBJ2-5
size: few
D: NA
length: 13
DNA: TGTGCCAGCAGTTACGGAAGGATCGAGACCCAGTACTTC
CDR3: CASSYGRIETQYF

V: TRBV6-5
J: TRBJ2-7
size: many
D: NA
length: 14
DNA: TGTGCCAGCAGCCGAACACCAGCTTCCTACGAGCAGTACTTC
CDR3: CASSRTPASYEQYF

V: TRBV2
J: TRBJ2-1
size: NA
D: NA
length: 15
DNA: TGTGCCAGTTCTTCGTTTACGAGCTCCTACAATGAGCAGTTCTTC
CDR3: CASSSFTSSYNEQFF

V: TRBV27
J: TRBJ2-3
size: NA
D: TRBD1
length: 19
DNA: TGTGCCAGCAGTTTAGAATTCGGGACAGGGGGCTTAAGCACAGATACGCAGTATTTT
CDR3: CASSLEFGTGGLSTDTQYF